In its sample, the clone carrying this T cell receptor (beta chain) was seen many times. Its target is not known. This entry is derived from a study of tumor-infiltrating lymphocytes in primary liver carcinoma. For the study at large: Patients included men and women of 30 to 69 years. Recorded tumor stage was T1-T3 N0M0, with diameters of about 4.2 to 11 cm. Overall study results and limits: The study found a significantly higher top-250-clone fraction in tumors than in blood (p = 0.039).

TCR beta cDNA came from about 0.55 ug total RNA, primed with a constant-region primer. Libraries of TCR beta came from three nested multiplex PCR rounds with slightly modified ARM-PCR. Amplification in the first two PCR rounds was performed using TRBV1-TRBV30 forward primers and a C-beta reverse primer for approximately 10 cycles each. TCRdb reprocessed the multiplex PCR reads via MiXCR and lists one record per CDR3 protein. The sample lists more than 100,000 distinct CDR3 sequences, around 65% occurring once. Taking roughly 20-34 mg of unsorted bulk tissue, the authors co-extracted RNA and DNA. No patient had received treatment, and all had chronic HBV infection. The germline gives CDR1 SGHRS, CDR2 YFSETQ. CDR3 size: 15 residues. V lost 0 bases to trimming and J lost 4 bases, with 13 bases between them.

The V and J genes are TRBV5-1 and TRBJ1-2, with a weak D call TRBD1 (6 bases). This receptor was identified in a woman between 55 and 75 years old with primary liver carcinoma and hepatitis B virus infection. Sequenced material: tumor-adjacent normal liver tissue. CDR3 sequence: CASSLGHQGIYGYTF. The CDR3 DNA reads TGCGCCAGCAGCTTGGGCCACCAGGGGATCTATGGCTACACCTTC.